What follows describes a single T cell receptor (beta chain). The record originates from a study of cytomegalovirus exposure and HLA in healthy donors. V lost 4 bases and J 3 bases, leaving 19 bases between the germline ends. Germline CDR1 reads SGHRS; CDR2 reads YFSETQ. This CDR3 is 16 amino acids long. A multiplex PCR was run with 60 Vbeta primers and 13 Jbeta primers. Sequencing used immunoSEQ multiplex PCR; TCRdb keeps in-frame clones, though not all of them. The sample gives over 150,000 clones, 82% of which show up once; about 10% is in the top ten. Sequences were obtained from PBMCs. The chain carries TRBV5-1 and TRBJ2-5, with D maybe TRBD1 (6 bases). This receptor was obtained from a man in his fifties in good health and CMV-seropositive. CDR3 in DNA: TGCGCCAGCAGCACGAGATCGACAGGCTTCAAAGAGACCCAGTACTTC. Translating gives CASSTRSTGFKETQYF.